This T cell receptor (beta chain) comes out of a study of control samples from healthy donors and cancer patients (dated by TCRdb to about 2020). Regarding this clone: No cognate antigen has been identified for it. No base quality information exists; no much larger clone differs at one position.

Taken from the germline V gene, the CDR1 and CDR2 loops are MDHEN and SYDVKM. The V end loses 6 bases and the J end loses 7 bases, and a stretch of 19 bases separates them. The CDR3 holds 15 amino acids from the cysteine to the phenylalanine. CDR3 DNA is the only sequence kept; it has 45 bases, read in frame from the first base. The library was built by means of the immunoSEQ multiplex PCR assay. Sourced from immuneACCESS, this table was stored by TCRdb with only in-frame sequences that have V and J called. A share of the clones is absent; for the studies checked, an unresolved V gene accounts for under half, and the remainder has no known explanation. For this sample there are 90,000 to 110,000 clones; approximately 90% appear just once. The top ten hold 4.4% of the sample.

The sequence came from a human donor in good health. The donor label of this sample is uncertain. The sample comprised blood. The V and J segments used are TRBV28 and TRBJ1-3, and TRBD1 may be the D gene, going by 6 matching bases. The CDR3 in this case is CASRDSTRFPNTIYF. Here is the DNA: TGTGCCAGCAGGGACAGCACTCGATTTCCCAACACCATATATTTT.